Listed below are T cell receptor beta chains from one sample, sequenced in a study of blood T cell repertoires in COVID-19. Profiling relied on immunoSEQ multiplex PCR, and the TCRdb table lists in-frame clones only, not all of them. Among a few hundred thousand clones, approximately 91% were seen once, and the ten largest hold more than 7.5%. Sequenced material: PBMCs or T cells enriched from blood (not recorded which). The receptors were gathered from a woman aged 55-69 years who had recovered from COVID-19. The CDR3 runs from the conserved cysteine through the conserved F or W. The D gene is left open where the match is weak. Clone sizes are given selectively: once, few, many, or a class where the clone is expanded.

j_call | d_call | clone_size | v_call | cdr3_nt | cdr3_aa
TRBJ2-3 | TRBD1 | NA | TRBV19 | TGTGCCAGTAGTCCGGACAGGGCCACAGATACGCAGTATTTT | CASSPDRATDTQYF
TRBJ2-1 | TRBD1 | NA | TRBV5-4 | TGTGCCAGCAACCTACAGGGGGCTTCCTACAATGAGCAGTTCTTC | CASNLQGASYNEQFF
TRBJ1-2 | TRBD1 | NA | TRBV5-1 | TGCGCCAGCAGCTGGATCGAACAGGGGTATGGCTACACCTTC | CASSWIEQGYGYTF
TRBJ1-3 | NA | NA | TRBV2 | TGTGCCAGCAGTGTAGGCAGGGTAGCTGGAAACACCATATATTTT | CASSVGRVAGNTIYF
TRBJ2-1 | NA | NA | TRBV27 | TGTGCCAGCAGTCCCAGTAGCGGCCGGACCTACAATGAGCAGTTCTTC | CASSPSSGRTYNEQFF
TRBJ2-3 | NA | once | TRBV6-1 | TGTGCCAGCACCAAAGGGGGAAACTCGGATACGCAGTATTTT | CASTKGGNSDTQYF
TRBJ2-1 | TRBD2 | NA | TRBV11-3 | TGTGCCAGCAGCTTAGATCGACTAGCGGGGGGGCAGAGCAATGAGCAGTTCTTC | CASSLDRLAGGQSNEQFF
TRBJ1-2 | TRBD1 | NA | TRBV18 | TGTGCCAGCTCACCAGACAGGGGGCAAGAATATGGCTACACCTTC | CASSPDRGQEYGYTF
TRBJ2-1 | TRBD1 | NA | TRBV6-5 | TGTGCCAGCAGTTACGCCGGGACAGGGAGGAATGAGCAGTTCTTC | CASSYAGTGRNEQFF
TRBJ1-2 | TRBD1 | NA | TRBV9 | TGTGCCAGCAGCTCCCAAATGGACAGGGAAAATGGCTACACCTTC | CASSSQMDRENGYTF
TRBJ1-4 | NA | once | TRBV27 | TGTGCCAGCAGTTTAAAGCCTGCAACTAATGAAAAACTGTTTTTT | CASSLKPATNEKLFF
TRBJ2-4 | NA | NA | TRBV28 | TGTGCCAGCGGGGGCTTTCTAGCCAAAAACATTCAGTACTTC | CASGGFLAKNIQYF
TRBJ1-2 | NA | NA | TRBV10-3 | TGTGCCATCAGCGGGGGGGATTATGGCTACACCTTC | CAISGGDYGYTF
TRBJ2-7 | NA | NA | TRBV28 | TGTGCCAGCAGTTCCCCGGGGGATACCTACGAGCAGTACTTC | CASSSPGDTYEQYF
TRBJ1-2 | NA | NA | TRBV19 | TGTGCCAGTAGTTACCTCTCGGGGGTAGGCTACACCTTC | CASSYLSGVGYTF
TRBJ1-6 | NA | NA | TRBV6-1 | TGTGCCAGCAATCCCGAGGGCCAAAATTCACCCCTCCACTTT | CASNPEGQNSPLHF
TRBJ1-5 | TRBD1 | NA | TRBV6-5 | TGTGCCAGCAGTAGGGACAGTCCTAGCAATCAGCCCCAGCATTTT | CASSRDSPSNQPQHF
TRBJ1-5 | NA | NA | TRBV19 | TGTGCCAGTAGCACAGGGACCTCGATCAATCAGCCCCAGCATTTT | CASSTGTSINQPQHF
TRBJ1-1 | TRBD1 | NA | TRBV19 | TGTGCCAGTTCGCAGGGGGATTTCCCCACTGAAGCTTTCTTT | CASSQGDFPTEAFF
TRBJ1-4 | TRBD1 | NA | TRBV14 | TGTGCCAGCAGCCAAGAAAGGGGACAGCCTAATGAAAAACTGTTTTTT | CASSQERGQPNEKLFF
TRBJ2-2 | TRBD1 | NA | TRBV11-2 | TGTGCCAGCAGATCCACGCAGGGGGCGGGCACCGGGGAGCTGTTTTTT | CASRSTQGAGTGELFF
TRBJ1-2 | TRBD1 | NA | TRBV5-1 | TGCGCCAGCAGCTTGTTATACAGGGGGTCGGATGGCTACACCTTC | CASSLLYRGSDGYTF
TRBJ1-1 | NA | NA | TRBV7-7 | TGTGCTGACCGTTTTTGGGGGGGAGGGTTTTTCTCTGAAGCTTTCTTT | CADRFWGGGFFSEAFF
TRBJ1-6 | NA | NA | TRBV3-1/TRBV3-2 | TGTGCCAGCAGGCAAATAACGGGACCCCTCCACTTT | CASRQITGPLHF
TRBJ1-6 | TRBD1 | NA | TRBV5-1 | TGCGCCAGCAGCTCCGGACAGGGGGCCTCACCCCTCCACTTT | CASSSGQGASPLHF
TRBJ1-6 | NA | NA | TRBV5-6 | TGTGCCAGCAGCTTAAGGCGGTTGGTTTCGGGGGTCCACTTT | CASSLRRLVSGVHF
TRBJ1-2 | TRBD1 | NA | TRBV5-1 | TGCGCCAGCAGCTCGGGATTCCGACAGGGCAATTATGGCTACACCTTC | CASSSGFRQGNYGYTF
TRBJ1-2 | NA | NA | TRBV19 | TGTGCCAGTAGCTCAAGGGGACTTGATGTGTATGGCTACACCTTC | CASSSRGLDVYGYTF
TRBJ2-1 | TRBD1 | NA | TRBV24-1 | TGTGCCACCAGTGAGGAACAGGGGCACAATGAGCAGTTCTTC | CATSEEQGHNEQFF
TRBJ1-4 | TRBD1 | NA | TRBV5-1 | TGCGCCAGCAGCTTCCGGGACAGTAATGAAAAACTGTTTTTT | CASSFRDSNEKLFF
TRBJ1-2 | TRBD1 | NA | TRBV2 | TGTGCCAGCAGTCCCGGACAGGGACGGGCTGGCTACACCTTC | CASSPGQGRAGYTF
TRBJ2-7 | NA | NA | TRBV5-4 | TGTGCCAGCAGCCTAGGTGGCGGGACGGTATCGCCCGAGCAGTACTTC | CASSLGGGTVSPEQYF
TRBJ2-7 | TRBD1 | NA | TRBV30 | TGTGCAGGGATAGACAGGGTAACACGCGAGCAGTACTTC | CAGIDRVTREQYF
TRBJ1-2 | TRBD1 | NA | TRBV2 | TGTGCCAGCAGAGACAGGGTTGGCTACACCTTC | CASRDRVGYTF
TRBJ1-4 | NA | NA | TRBV18 | TGTGCCAGCTCACCACCGGGGGGTTCTAATGAAAAACTGTTTTTT | CASSPPGGSNEKLFF
TRBJ1-1 | TRBD1 | NA | TRBV28 | TGTGCCAGCAGTCCAGGACAGGGGGCCTACACTGAAGCTTTCTTT | CASSPGQGAYTEAFF
TRBJ2-7 | TRBD1 | once | TRBV11-2 | TGTGCCAGCAGCTTCACCGGGACAGGGAACTACGAGCAGTACTTC | CASSFTGTGNYEQYF
TRBJ1-6 | TRBD1 | NA | TRBV7-9 | TGTGCCAGCAGCTGGAGACAGGGCGGTAATTCACCCCTCCACTTT | CASSWRQGGNSPLHF
TRBJ1-2 | NA | NA | TRBV10-3 | TGTGCCATCAGTGCGAATGGACAGTATGGCTACACCTTC | CAISANGQYGYTF
TRBJ1-4 | NA | NA | TRBV18 | TGTGCCAGCTCACCGGCGAGGAATAATGAAAAACTGTTTTTT | CASSPARNNEKLFF